This T cell receptor (beta chain) was captured by sequencing in a study of cytomegalovirus exposure and HLA in healthy donors. The CDR3 loop spans 14 amino acids. CDR1 is SGHTA, CDR2 FQGNSA, per germline. V dropped 4 bases and J dropped 7 bases, with 14 bases sitting between them. Concerning this clone: Its antigen remains unidentified.

This PCR relied on a set of 60 Vbeta primers and 13 Jbeta primers. Using immunoSEQ multiplex PCR, the repertoire was profiled, and TCRdb retains in-frame clones only, with some absent. Among tens of thousands of clones listed, roughly 77% were seen once. Each donor was healthy, and each was a bone marrow donor. General study results and limits: Within an earlier analysis, most TCR beta V segments proved productive either about 90% or about 30% of the time.

Sequencing was carried out using PBMCs. The chain carries TRBV7-2 and TRBJ1-5; perhaps TRBD1 as D (6 bases). The source is a man under 40 in good health and CMV-seronegative. CDR3 nucleotides: TGTGCCAGCAGCTGGGGGGGGCGGAGGCAGCCCCAGCATTTT. Protein product: CASSWGGRRQPQHF.